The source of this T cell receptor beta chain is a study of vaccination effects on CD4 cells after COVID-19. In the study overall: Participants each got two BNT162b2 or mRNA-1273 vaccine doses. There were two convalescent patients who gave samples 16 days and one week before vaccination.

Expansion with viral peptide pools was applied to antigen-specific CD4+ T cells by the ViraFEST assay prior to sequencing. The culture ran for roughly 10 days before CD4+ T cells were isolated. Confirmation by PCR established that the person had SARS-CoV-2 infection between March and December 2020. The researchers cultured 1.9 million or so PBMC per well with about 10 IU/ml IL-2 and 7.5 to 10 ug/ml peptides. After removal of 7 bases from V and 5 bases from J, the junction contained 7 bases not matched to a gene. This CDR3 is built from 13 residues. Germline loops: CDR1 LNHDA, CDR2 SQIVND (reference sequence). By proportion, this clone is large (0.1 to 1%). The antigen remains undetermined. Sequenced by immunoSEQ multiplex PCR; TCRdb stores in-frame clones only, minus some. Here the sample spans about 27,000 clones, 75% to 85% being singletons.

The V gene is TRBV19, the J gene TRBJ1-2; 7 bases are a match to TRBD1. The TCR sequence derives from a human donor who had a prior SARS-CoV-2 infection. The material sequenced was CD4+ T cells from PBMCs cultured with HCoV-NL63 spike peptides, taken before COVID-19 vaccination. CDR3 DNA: TGTGCCAGTACCTTGACAGGGACATATGGCTACACCTTC. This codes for CASTLTGTYGYTF.